These 2 T cell receptor beta chains originate from one sample sequenced in a study of T cell responses to AZD1222 COVID-19 vaccine. Clones were sequenced by immunoSEQ multiplex PCR, and TCRdb holds only the in-frame ones, with some missing. In the table there are 150,000 or so clones, about 93% of which are singletons. The source material was peripheral blood, sampled on day 0 of AZD1222 vaccination. The source is an adult in good health.

This clone was observed once. This chain connects TRBV5-8 to TRBJ1-4; 9 bases align to TRBD1. Germline V gene sequence: CDR1 SGHTS, CDR2 YDEGEE. The CDR3 runs to 17 residues. V was pared by 3 bases and J by 0 bases, with 6 bases of the junction left unmatched. The CDR3 is CASSSDRGRATNEKLFF. The CDR3 DNA is TGTGCCAGCAGCTCGGACAGGGGTAGGGCAACTAATGAAAAACTGTTTTTT.

This chain uses TRBV1 with TRBJ1-1; TRBD1 is the table's D call, not checked against the DNA. TRBV1 represents a pseudogene. The CDR3 is made up of 14 amino acids. The CDR3 coding sequence is TGCACCAGCAGCCAACCAGGACAGGGGTCTGAAGCTTTCTTT. It specifies CTSSQPGQGSEAFF.